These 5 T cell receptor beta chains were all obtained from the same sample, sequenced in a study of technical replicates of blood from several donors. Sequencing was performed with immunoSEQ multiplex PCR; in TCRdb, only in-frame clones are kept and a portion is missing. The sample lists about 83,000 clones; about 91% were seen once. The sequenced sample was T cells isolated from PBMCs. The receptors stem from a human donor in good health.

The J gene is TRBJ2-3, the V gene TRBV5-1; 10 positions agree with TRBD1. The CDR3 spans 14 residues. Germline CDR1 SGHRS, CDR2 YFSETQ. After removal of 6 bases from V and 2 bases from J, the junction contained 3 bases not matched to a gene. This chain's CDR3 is CASKGQGYTDTQYF. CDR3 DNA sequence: TGCGCCAGCAAGGGACAGGGGTACACAGATACGCAGTATTTT.

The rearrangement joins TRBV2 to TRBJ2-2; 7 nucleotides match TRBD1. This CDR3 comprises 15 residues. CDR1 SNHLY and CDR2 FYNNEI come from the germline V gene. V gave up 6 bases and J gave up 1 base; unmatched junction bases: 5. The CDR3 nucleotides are TGTGCCAGCAGCAGGGGACAGATGAACACCGGGGAGCTGTTTTTT. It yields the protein CASSRGQMNTGELFF.

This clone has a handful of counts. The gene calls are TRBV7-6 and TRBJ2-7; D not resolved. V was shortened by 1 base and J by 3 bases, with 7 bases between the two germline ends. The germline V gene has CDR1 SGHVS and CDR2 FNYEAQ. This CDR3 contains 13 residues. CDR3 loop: CASSLGPNYEQYF. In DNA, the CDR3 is TGTGCCAGCAGCTTAGGGCCGAACTACGAGCAGTACTTC.

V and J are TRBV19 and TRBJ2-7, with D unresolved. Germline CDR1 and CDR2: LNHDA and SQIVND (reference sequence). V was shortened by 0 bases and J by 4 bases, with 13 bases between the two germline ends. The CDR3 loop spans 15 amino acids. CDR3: CASSIELSRSYEQYF. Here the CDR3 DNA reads TGTGCCAGTAGTATAGAGTTGTCTAGATCATACGAGCAGTACTTC.

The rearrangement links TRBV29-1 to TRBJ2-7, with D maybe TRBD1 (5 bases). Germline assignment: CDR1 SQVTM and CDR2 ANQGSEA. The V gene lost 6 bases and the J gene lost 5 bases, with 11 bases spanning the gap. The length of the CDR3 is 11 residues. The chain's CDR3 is CSVGLSHEQYF. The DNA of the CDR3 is TGCAGCGTGGGGCTGTCCCACGAGCAGTACTTC.